This T cell receptor (beta chain) was captured in a study of blood T cell repertoires in COVID-19. Sequencing was performed with immunoSEQ multiplex PCR; in TCRdb, only in-frame clones are kept and a portion is missing. The repertoire holds about 58,000 clones, with 75% to 90% as singletons. Germline V gives CDR1 MNHNY, CDR2 SVGAGI (reference sequence). The CDR3 runs to 15 residues. V was shortened by 6 bases and J by 1 base, with 14 bases between the two germline ends. Sequencing was carried out using peripheral blood. The clonotype originates from a woman between 70 and 85 years old with active COVID-19. The chain links TRBV6-6 to TRBJ2-3; unclear D gene. CDR3 in amino acids: CASSRTQTGTDTQYF. Written as DNA, the CDR3 is TGTGCCAGCAGCCGAACTCAAACTGGCACAGATACGCAGTATTTT.